This record covers a single T cell receptor (beta chain). What it recognizes is unknown. This sample was taken from a study of T cells in Graves' hyperthyroidism and ophthalmopathy. The study, taken as a whole, reports: A model of 13 V-J pairs discriminated ophthalmopathy from stable hyperthyroidism.

Researchers amplified the TCR beta CDR3 regions from RNA transcripts. TCR CDR3 underwent first-round RT-PCR with the HTBI primer set. From the multiplex PCR reads, TCRdb called clonotypes with MiXCR, one entry per CDR3 protein. The sample contains about 640,000 distinct CDR3 sequences, about 20% of which appear only once. Per the germline V gene, CDR1 is MDHEN and CDR2 is SYDVKM. There are 19 residues in the CDR3. The J segment lost 1 base and the V segment lost 5 bases, leaving 14 bases of the junction unmatched. Investigators excluded patients with uncontrolled infection, other autoimmune disease, pregnancy or lactation.

The TCR comes from a man younger than 40 with Graves' ophthalmopathy. The material sequenced was blood. V and J are TRBV28 and TRBJ1-4; 9 nucleotides agree with TRBD1. The CDR3 loop reads CASSNNPGQGRRTNEKLFF. The CDR3 nucleotides read TGTGCCAGCAGTAATAATCCGGGACAGGGAAGAAGAACTAATGAAAAACTGTTTTTT.